The sequence of this TCR beta chain was determined in a study of Ad26.COV2.S vaccination and SARS-CoV-2 variants. Repertoires were generated with immunoSEQ multiplex PCR, while TCRdb's copy carries only in-frame clones and drops some. Altogether around 340,000 clones are present, 88% being singletons, with the ten largest covering around 6.6%. Noted treatment: roughly 19 received Ad26.COV2.S at low or high dose, single or two shots; five or six received placebo; per-sample allocation not given. Specimen acquisition occurred on day 63 following the initial vaccine or placebo injection. This receptor was taken from a person between 18 and 60 years old who received the Ad26.COV2.S COVID-19 vaccine or a placebo. This sample comprised peripheral blood, obtained in a trial of Ad26.COV2.S vaccine versus placebo.

The chain's CDR3 is CASSFRVLTGELFF. The CDR3 bases are TGTGCCAGCAGTTTTCGAGTTTTGACCGGGGAGCTGTTTTTT. V gene TRBV27 combines with J gene TRBJ2-2, with unresolved D. This CDR3 is built from 14 residues. V was shortened by 3 bases and J by 5 bases, with 10 bases between the two germline ends. Germline-derived CDR1 and CDR2 are MNHEY and SMNVEV (reference sequence).